One and the same sample provided the 30 T cell receptor beta chains below, sequenced in a study of blood T cell repertoires in COVID-19. Profiled with immunoSEQ multiplex PCR; TCRdb holds only in-frame clones, not every one. The repertoire has around 200,000 clones, around nine tenths of them found once; the top ten carry approximately 0.93%. Sequencing used peripheral blood. All receptors come from a woman aged 18-29 years who had recovered from COVID-19.

CDR3 in DNA: TGTGCCAGCAGCTTGCGGGTTAACTCCTACAATGAGCAGTTCTTC. It translates to CASSLRVNSYNEQFF. The chain joins TRBV7-2 to TRBJ2-1, with D perhaps matching TRBD2 (5 bases). The CDR3 has 15 amino acids. CDR1 is SGHTA, CDR2 FQGNSA, per germline. The V end was cut by 3 bases, the J end by 0 bases, with 9 bases between.

J is TRBJ1-2 and V is TRBV19, with D tentatively TRBD1 (5 bases). The CDR3 contains 15 residues. Germline V gene data show CDR1 as LNHDA and CDR2 as SQIVND (reference sequence). Trimming took 5 bases from V and 4 from J, leaving 17 bases between them. Here the CDR3 DNA reads TGTGCCAGTAGTGGGGGGGAACGAATCCTCTATGGCTACACCTTC. This translates into CASSGGERILYGYTF.

CDR3 region: CASSVTGGSDEQFF. CDR3 bases: TGTGCCAGCAGCGTCACGGGGGGTTCCGATGAGCAGTTCTTC. V gene TRBV9 combines with J gene TRBJ2-1, with TRBD2 matching over 7 bases. Trimming removed 2 bases from V and 8 bases from J; junction bases left unmatched: 7. In germline, CDR1 is SGDLS, CDR2 YYNGEE. The CDR3 is 14 amino acids.

The chain is built from TRBV3-1 (or the pseudogene TRBV3-2) and TRBJ2-5; a weak D match, TRBD2 (6 bases). Germline values: CDR1 LGHDT, CDR2 YNNKEL (reference sequence). V was shortened by 5 bases and J by 0 bases, with 7 bases between the two germline ends. The CDR3 runs to 13 residues. The CDR3 is CASSGGYQETQYF. The CDR3, as DNA: TGTGCCAGCAGCGGGGGGTACCAAGAGACCCAGTACTTC.

The chain combines TRBV7-9 with TRBJ2-4, with TRBD1 matching over 7 bases. Germline assignment: CDR1 SEHNR and CDR2 FQNEAQ (reference sequence). The junction had 2 bases not matched to a gene; V was cut back by 7 bases and J by 5 bases. This CDR3 has 12 amino acids. CDR3 DNA sequence: TGTGCCAGCACCGACAGGGAAAACATTCAGTACTTC. This codes for CASTDRENIQYF.

This chain links TRBV24-1 with TRBJ2-4; possible D gene TRBD2, 7 bases. The V end was cut by 4 bases, the J end by 7 bases, with 22 bases between. CDR1 and CDR2 (germline): KGHDR, SFDVKD. This CDR3 spans 17 amino acids. The CDR3 DNA is TGTGCCACCAGTGACCCTCCGGGACAATTGGGGGGGAACATTCAGTACTTC. Residues: CATSDPPGQLGGNIQYF.

The chain links TRBV2 to TRBJ2-4, with a weak D call TRBD2 (6 bases). This CDR3 contains 17 residues. CDR1 is SNHLY, CDR2 FYNNEI, per germline. V was shortened by 3 bases and J by 2 bases, with 17 bases between the two germline ends. CDR3 DNA sequence: TGTGCCAGCAGTGAGTTCGTGGGGGACTCGTCCAAAAACATTCAGTACTTC. Its protein is CASSEFVGDSSKNIQYF.

This clone was counted once. V and J are TRBV7-9 and TRBJ1-2; D might be TRBD1 (6 bases). This CDR3 has 15 residues. The V gene's germline CDR1 is SEHNR and CDR2 FQNEAQ (reference sequence). V lost 2 bases, J lost 4 bases, and 14 bases lay in between. The CDR3: CASSLSGALGYGYTF. The CDR3 bases are TGTGCCAGCAGCTTATCAGGGGCGCTCGGCTATGGCTACACCTTC.

This clone was observed a few times. The genes are TRBV4-3 and TRBJ2-3, with D possibly being TRBD2 (5 bases). V dropped 4 bases and J dropped 5 bases, with 19 bases sitting between them. The CDR3 consists of 16 residues. Germline V CDR1 and CDR2: LGHNA, YSLEER. The CDR3 sequence: CASSPRLAQEGDTQYF. The DNA of the CDR3 is TGCGCCAGCAGCCCTAGGCTAGCCCAAGAGGGAGATACGCAGTATTTT.

The genes are TRBV27 and TRBJ1-1; no definite D call. Deletions cut 7 bases from V and 11 bases from J, with 14 bases between. Per germline, CDR1 MNHEY and CDR2 SMNVEV (reference sequence). The CDR3 is made up of 11 amino acids. The CDR3 loop reads CASIWAGGAFF. CDR3 DNA sequence: TGTGCCAGCATTTGGGCGGGAGGCGCTTTCTTT.

This chain connects TRBV4-3 to TRBJ2-2; 10 positions agree with TRBD1. The CDR3 is made up of 18 amino acids. Unmatched junction bases numbered 8, after V lost 0 bases and J lost 4 bases. Germline V CDR1 and CDR2: LGHNA, YSLEER. The CDR3 nucleotides read TGCGCCAGCAGCCAAGATAGTATGGGGACAGGGGCCACCGGGGAGCTGTTTTTT. Translating it yields CASSQDSMGTGATGELFF.

The chain carries TRBV9 and TRBJ2-4, with D possibly matching TRBD2 (6 bases). CDR3 length: 17 residues. CDR1 and CDR2 from the germline V gene are SGDLS and YYNGEE. The ends were cut back, 4 bases at V and 1 base at J, with 18 bases in the middle. This chain's CDR3 is CASSPRRESAAKNIQYF. The CDR3 bases are TGTGCCAGCAGCCCTAGGCGGGAATCGGCGGCCAAAAACATTCAGTACTTC.

V gene TRBV29-1 combines with J gene TRBJ1-2, with D possibly TRBD1 on 5 matching bases. The CDR3 loop spans 12 amino acids. Germline V gene data show CDR1 as SQVTM and CDR2 as ANQGSEA. Trimming took off 4 bases at V and 7 bases at J, with 13 bases between the two ends. The CDR3 DNA reads as TGCAGCGTTGCACGTATGGGGGGTGGCTACACCTTC. This codes for CSVARMGGGYTF.

The chain links TRBV7-3 to TRBJ2-2; D not certain. This CDR3 region has 13 residues. CDR1 is SGHTA, CDR2 FQGTGA, per germline. V lost 4 bases, J lost 4 bases, and 7 bases lay in between. CDR3 amino acids: CASSSTGTGELFF. The CDR3 DNA sequence: TGTGCCAGCAGCTCCACTGGCACCGGGGAGCTGTTTTTT.

The chain recombines TRBV25-1 with TRBJ2-4; 10 bases fit TRBD1. The CDR3 runs to 15 residues. From germline, CDR1 is MGHDK and CDR2 SYGVNS. Trimming cost V 2 bases and J 8 bases; bases outside gene matches: 6. For the CDR3, the DNA is TGTGCCAGCAGTGAACCCCGGGACAGGGGTGACATTCAGTACTTC. Its translation: CASSEPRDRGDIQYF.

This clone was counted between two and nine times. Other DNA sequences of this sample code for an identical CDR3. CDR3 DNA sequence: TGTGCCAGCAGCGGGACAGGCGGCAATCAGCCCCAGCATTTT. Translation gives CASSGTGGNQPQHF. V is TRBV2 and J is TRBJ1-5; 8 bases agree with TRBD1. CDR3 length equals 14 residues. CDR1 is SNHLY and CDR2 is FYNNEI in the germline V gene. The J segment lost 2 bases and the V segment lost 6 bases, leaving 3 bases of the junction unmatched.

V and J are TRBV27 and TRBJ1-1; 7 bases agree with TRBD1. The CDR3 runs to 13 residues. Germline CDR1 and CDR2: MNHEY and SMNVEV (reference sequence). The ends lost 5 bases at V and 6 bases at J; junction bases unmatched: 6. The CDR3 loop is CASSLTGVSEAFF. CDR3 coding DNA: TGTGCCAGCAGTCTCACAGGGGTCTCTGAAGCTTTCTTT.

J is TRBJ1-3 and V is TRBV19, with D perhaps TRBD1 (6 bases). From germline, CDR1 is LNHDA and CDR2 SQIVND (reference sequence). V was pared by 1 base and J by 5 bases, with 9 bases between. The CDR3 is 14 amino acids. CDR3 protein: CASSIGQDRNTIYF. The CDR3 DNA reads as TGTGCCAGTAGTATAGGACAGGACCGAAACACCATATATTTT.

This clone was counted only a few times. The V call is TRBV11-2, the J call TRBJ2-7, with D uncertain. V was trimmed by 0 bases and J by 1 base, leaving 7 bases between them. The germline CDR1 and CDR2 sequences are SGHAT and FQNNGV. The CDR3 spans 14 residues. CDR3 loop: CASSLEPESYEQYF. In nucleotides, the CDR3 is TGTGCCAGCAGCTTAGAACCCGAGTCCTACGAGCAGTACTTC. Full variable domain (outside the CDR3, taken from reference TRBV11-2 and TRBJ2-7): EAGVAQSPRYKIIEKRQSVAFWCNPISGHATLYWYQQILGQGPKLLIQFQNNGVVDDSQLPKDRFSAERLKGVDSTLKIQPAKLEDSAVYLCASSLEPESYEQYFGPGTRLTVT.

The gene calls are TRBV2 and TRBJ2-2; 13 positions match TRBD2. CDR1 is SNHLY, CDR2 FYNNEI, per germline. The CDR3 is 16 amino acids. V lost 9 bases and J lost 0; bases outside the gene matches: 4. CDR3 sequence (DNA): TGTGCCAGTAAGGGACTAGCGGGATCGAACACCGGGGAGCTGTTTTTT. Translating it yields CASKGLAGSNTGELFF.

The V gene is TRBV19, the J gene TRBJ1-1; 7 positions agree with TRBD1. The germline V gene encodes CDR1 LNHDA and CDR2 SQIVND (reference sequence). The V and J ends lost 1 base and 2 bases, in that order; junction bases with no gene match: 13. The CDR3 is 18 residues long. CDR3 region: CASSIGDGKGARNTEAFF. In DNA, the CDR3 is TGTGCCAGTAGTATAGGAGATGGGAAGGGGGCGCGAAACACTGAAGCTTTCTTT.

The rearrangement joins TRBV7-3 to TRBJ1-6, with unresolved D. V lost 2 bases and J lost 5, with 7 bases in between. This CDR3 spans 14 amino acids. Germline assignment: CDR1 SGHTA and CDR2 FQGTGA. CDR3 residues: CASSLGTDNSPLHF. The CDR3 bases are TGTGCCAGCAGCTTAGGCACAGATAATTCACCCCTCCACTTT.

V and J are TRBV19 and TRBJ1-1, with 7 bases lining up with TRBD1. The V gene's germline CDR1 is LNHDA and CDR2 SQIVND (reference sequence). V dropped 5 bases and J dropped 5; count of bases not matched to a gene: 11. The CDR3 spans 15 residues. The CDR3 region is CASSPRQGPRTEAFF. As DNA, the CDR3 is TGTGCCAGTAGTCCACGACAGGGTCCGAGGACTGAAGCTTTCTTT.

The V call is TRBV2, the J call TRBJ2-1; 8 nucleotides align to TRBD1. This CDR3 region has 15 residues. CDR1 and CDR2 from the germline V gene are SNHLY and FYNNEI. With V trimmed by 4 bases and J by 7 bases, 9 bases remained unmatched. The CDR3 coding sequence is TGTGCCAGCAGTGTTGGGCAGGGGGCGCGGAATGAGCAGTTCTTC. Its translation is CASSVGQGARNEQFF.

The chain couples TRBV5-5 to TRBJ1-6, with D possibly TRBD1 on 5 matching bases. The CDR3 contains 13 residues. Germline assignment: CDR1 SGHKS and CDR2 YYEKEE (reference sequence). Trimming left V 3 bases short and J 8 bases short, with 9 bases between. The CDR3 sequence is CASSSVRDSPLHF. CDR3 in DNA: TGTGCCAGCAGCTCTGTCAGGGATTCACCCCTCCACTTT.

V and J are TRBV7-9 and TRBJ2-2; 8 bases match TRBD2. Germline loops: CDR1 SEHNR, CDR2 FQNEAQ (reference sequence). The CDR3 has 16 residues. The junction had 10 bases not matched to a gene; V was cut back by 5 bases and J by 5 bases. CDR3 DNA sequence: TGTGCCAGCAGCCGGGAGGTGCGGGAGGAAACCGGGGAGCTGTTTTTT. Translated: CASSREVREETGELFF.

CDR3 in DNA: TGTGCCAGCAGCCAACCAGACGGTACAGGGTTTTACGAGCAGTACTTC. This gives the protein CASSQPDGTGFYEQYF. The J gene is TRBJ2-7, the V gene TRBV3-1 (or the pseudogene TRBV3-2); possible D gene TRBD1, 6 bases. Trimming pared 2 bases from V and 4 bases from J, leaving 18 bases between. Per the germline V gene, CDR1 is LGHDT and CDR2 is YNNKEL (reference sequence). The CDR3 contains 16 residues.

The chain carries TRBV23-1 and TRBJ2-1, with D maybe TRBD1 (6 bases). TRBV23-1 is marked as an open reading frame, function uncertain. This CDR3 region has 20 residues. V shed 4 bases and J shed 0 bases, with 25 bases lying between them. The chain's CDR3 is CASSRPRDTLANSSYNEQFF. The CDR3 region has the DNA TGCGCCAGCAGTCGTCCTCGGGACACCCTAGCCAATAGCTCCTACAATGAGCAGTTCTTC.

The chain combines TRBV27 with TRBJ2-3; 11 nucleotides match TRBD2. This CDR3 contains 16 residues. Trimming took 4 bases from V and 5 from J; bases not matched to a gene: 8. The germline V gene encodes CDR1 MNHEY and CDR2 SMNVEV (reference sequence). The DNA of the CDR3 is TGTGCCAGCAGTTCCATAGCGGGAGGGCCACGAGATACGCAGTATTTT. Its translation: CASSSIAGGPRDTQYF.

This clone occurred once. V and J are TRBV7-9 and TRBJ1-1; D remains unclear. Germline CDR1 reads SEHNR; CDR2 reads FQNEAQ (reference sequence). The CDR3 spans 13 residues. V lost 7 bases and J lost 0, with 9 bases in between. The CDR3 spells CASMRLMNTEAFF. For the CDR3, the DNA is TGTGCCAGCATGCGGCTAATGAACACTGAAGCTTTCTTT.